This T cell receptor (beta chain) was retrieved from a study of T cells after yellow fever vaccination. Study information: Fractions containing few cells were prepared with SMART-Seq v4 Ultra Low Input.

Using its own MiXCR run on the 5' RACE reads, TCRdb lists one record per CDR3 protein. The sample contains under 600,000 distinct CDR3 sequences, 20% to 25% of which appear only once. Trimming removed 4 bases from V and 2 bases from J, with 15 bases in between. This CDR3 is built from 15 residues. Germline V lookup: CDR1 DFQATT, CDR2 SNEGSKA (reference sequence). Study results and caveats: Subsequent booster samples again held most clones from primary vaccination (96% CD4, nearly 90% CD8). From the bulk population, abundant clonotypes could contaminate and appear within FACS-sorted repertoires.

About this clonotype: Its antigen is unidentified.

V usage is TRBV20-1 and J usage is TRBJ2-4; D assignment may be TRBD1 or TRBD2 (5 bases each). The origin of this receptor is a man aged 18 to 29 who received the YFV17D yellow fever vaccine. The sample was PBMCs, taken roughly 20 days after the first yellow fever vaccination. The CDR3 bases are TGCAGTGCTACACAGAATTGGGGGACCAAAAACATTCAGTACTTC. This gives the protein CSATQNWGTKNIQYF.